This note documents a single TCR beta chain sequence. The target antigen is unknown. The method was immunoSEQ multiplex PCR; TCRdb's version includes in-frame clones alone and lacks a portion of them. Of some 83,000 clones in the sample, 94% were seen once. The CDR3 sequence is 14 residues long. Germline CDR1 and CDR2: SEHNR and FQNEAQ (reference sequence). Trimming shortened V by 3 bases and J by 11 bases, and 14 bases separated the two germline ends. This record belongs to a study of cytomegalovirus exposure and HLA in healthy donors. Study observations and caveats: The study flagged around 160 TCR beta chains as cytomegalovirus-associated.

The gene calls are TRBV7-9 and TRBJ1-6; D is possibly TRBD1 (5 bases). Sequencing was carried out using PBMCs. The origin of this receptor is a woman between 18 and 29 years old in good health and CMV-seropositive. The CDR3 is CASSFQDSRAPLHF. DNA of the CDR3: TGTGCCAGCAGCTTCCAAGACAGTCGGGCACCCCTCCACTTT.